A single sample is the source of the 27 T cell receptor beta chains below, sequenced in a study of shared clonotypes between healthy human individuals. Method: immunoSEQ multiplex PCR; TCRdb's copy keeps in-frame clones and lacks some. The sample has some 2,100,000 clones; approximately 96% are singletons. The specimen was naive CD4+ T cells sorted from blood. Subset: CD45RA+ positively selected. The receptor source for this set is a man aged 18-30 years in good health.

The chain combines TRBV6-6 with TRBJ2-3; D assignment may be TRBD1 or TRBD2 (5 bases each). Germline assignment: CDR1 MNHNY and CDR2 SVGAGI (reference sequence). This CDR3 contains 14 residues. The V gene lost 7 bases and the J gene lost 2 bases, with 13 bases spanning the gap. CDR3 sequence: CASNVGTNTDTQYF. The CDR3 region has the DNA TGTGCCAGCAACGTCGGGACCAACACAGATACGCAGTATTTT.

In DNA, the CDR3 is TGTGCCAGTAGTATTGTTACAGGAGCCTACGAGCAGTACTTC. This translates into CASSIVTGAYEQYF. V and J are TRBV19 and TRBJ2-7, with D possibly matching TRBD1 (5 bases). CDR1 LNHDA and CDR2 SQIVND come from the germline V gene (reference sequence). This CDR3 has 14 amino acids. Trimming removed 3 bases at V and 2 bases at J, with 11 bases between.

The sample holds one count of this clone. The rearrangement links TRBV7-2 to TRBJ2-7, with D uncertain. Per germline, CDR1 SGHTA and CDR2 FQGNSA. The CDR3 sequence is 14 residues long. Trimming pared 3 bases from V and 2 bases from J, leaving 11 bases between. The CDR3 loop is CASSFGRPTYEQYF. The DNA of the CDR3 is TGTGCCAGCAGCTTCGGGCGGCCCACCTACGAGCAGTACTTC.

This clone has a handful of counts. The V call is TRBV6-6, the J call TRBJ1-6; a possible D gene is TRBD1 (5 bases). This CDR3 contains 15 residues. CDR1 and CDR2 (germline): MNHNY, SVGAGI (reference sequence). Trimming shortened V by 6 bases and J by 9 bases, and 18 bases separated the two germline ends. CDR3 in DNA: TGTGCCAGCAGGGGACGGATGTCGTCTACTTCACCCCTCCACTTT. Translation: CASRGRMSSTSPLHF.

The rearrangement joins TRBV2 to TRBJ2-7; D is possibly TRBD2 (6 bases). The CDR3 spans 16 residues. Trimming pared 4 bases from V and 1 base from J, leaving 17 bases between. The germline gives CDR1 SNHLY, CDR2 FYNNEI. The CDR3 region is CASSAEGNVRSYEQYF. CDR3 sequence (DNA): TGTGCCAGCAGTGCGGAGGGAAACGTCAGATCCTACGAGCAGTACTTC.

This chain links TRBV10-3 with TRBJ2-1; D is undetermined. Trimming shortened V by 3 bases and J by 0 bases, and 9 bases separated the two germline ends. CDR1 is ENHRY and CDR2 is SYGVKD in the germline V gene. The length of the CDR3 is 15 residues. CDR3: CAISEGVVSYNEQFF. The CDR3 DNA reads TGTGCCATCAGTGAAGGCGTAGTCTCCTACAATGAGCAGTTCTTC.

The V gene is TRBV10-3, the J gene TRBJ2-2; unclear D gene. Germline V gene lookup returns CDR1 ENHRY and CDR2 SYGVKD. The CDR3 extends over 13 amino acids. With 9 bases removed from V and 3 bases from J, the gap between germline ends came to 11 bases. The CDR3 loop reads CAIKNLDTGELFF. The CDR3 region has the DNA TGTGCCATTAAAAACTTGGACACCGGGGAGCTGTTTTTT.

Remarks on this clone: Other DNA sequences within the sample encode an identical CDR3. The chain joins TRBV6-5 to TRBJ1-5, with D possibly being TRBD1 (6 bases). The CDR3 totals 15 residues. CDR1 is MNHEY and CDR2 is SVGAGI in the germline V gene. The V end was cut by 0 bases, the J end by 3 bases, with 9 bases between. CDR3 region: CASSYSGQLNQPQHF. DNA for the CDR3: TGTGCCAGCAGTTACTCAGGACAGCTCAATCAGCCCCAGCATTTT.

As regards this clone: This sample also contains other DNA sequences that code for the same CDR3. The J gene is TRBJ2-3, the V gene TRBV7-9; D is unclear. The CDR3 has 14 amino acids. Between the trimmed V and J ends, which lost 5 bases and 0 bases, there was a span of 9 bases. Looked up from germline, CDR1 is SEHNR and CDR2 is FQNEAQ (reference sequence). The CDR3 protein is CASSPPLSTDTQYF. DNA for the CDR3: TGTGCCAGCAGCCCGCCCCTAAGCACAGATACGCAGTATTTT.

V usage is TRBV21-1 and J usage is TRBJ1-2. TRBV21-1 is classified as a pseudogene. The CDR3 totals 14 residues. The CDR3 DNA reads TGTGCCAGCAGCAAAGCAGGAGGGGGCTATGGCTACACCTTC. Amino acids: CASSKAGGGYGYTF.

This chain connects TRBV7-9 to TRBJ1-1, with unresolved D. The length of the CDR3 is 11 residues. Deletions cut 2 bases from V and 6 bases from J, with 4 bases between. Looked up from germline, CDR1 is SEHNR and CDR2 is FQNEAQ (reference sequence). The CDR3 protein is CASSLSPEAFF. CDR3 nucleotides: TGTGCCAGCAGCTTATCCCCTGAAGCTTTCTTT.

V gene TRBV30 combines with J gene TRBJ2-5, with no clear D. Germline CDR1 GTSNPN, CDR2 SVGIG (reference sequence). This CDR3 is 15 amino acids long. V dropped 0 bases and J dropped 1 base, with 12 bases sitting between them. Written as DNA, the CDR3 is TGTGCCTGGAGTGTTGGGCCCGGCCTCCAAGAGACCCAGTACTTC. This gives the protein CAWSVGPGLQETQYF.

For the CDR3, the DNA is TGTGCCAGCAGCGGTACAGGGAACCCGAATCAGCCCCAGCATTTT. The encoded protein is CASSGTGNPNQPQHF. The rearrangement joins TRBV9 to TRBJ1-5; tentatively, D is TRBD1 (6 bases). The CDR3 runs 15 residues. V lost 3 bases and J lost 4, with 14 bases in between. Germline V lookup: CDR1 SGDLS, CDR2 YYNGEE.

The rearrangement uses TRBV11-1 and TRBJ1-5; D is possibly TRBD1 (5 bases). V was clipped by 2 bases and J by 7 bases, with 15 bases between them. Germline loops: CDR1 SGHAT, CDR2 FQDESV (reference sequence). The length of the CDR3 is 15 residues. This CDR3 reads CASSLLSTAPQPQHF. The CDR3 DNA reads TGTGCCAGCAGCTTATTATCGACAGCCCCGCAGCCCCAGCATTTT.

V is TRBV6-6 and J is TRBJ2-7, with 7 bases aligning to TRBD2. Germline V gives CDR1 MNHNY, CDR2 SVGAGI (reference sequence). V was clipped by 5 bases and J by 4 bases; unmatched bases: 2. The CDR3 length is 12 residues. The CDR3 here is CASSPGGYEQYF. The CDR3 nucleotides are TGTGCCAGCAGTCCCGGGGGGTACGAGCAGTACTTC.

CDR3 amino acids: CASSRVASGYEQYF. Here the CDR3 DNA reads TGTGCCAGCAGCCGGGTTGCGAGTGGATACGAGCAGTACTTC. The rearrangement uses TRBV7-9 and TRBJ2-7; D gene ambiguous. CDR3 length: 14 residues. The V end was cut by 5 bases, the J end by 4 bases, with 15 bases between. Germline CDR1 reads SEHNR; CDR2 reads FQNEAQ (reference sequence).

This clone was seen once. At one of its ends the junction is not consistent with the germline gene, which may arise from a read error. This chain joins TRBV19 and TRBJ2-7, with D perhaps TRBD1 (6 bases). The CDR3 sequence is 14 residues long. Germline CDR1 and CDR2: LNHDA and SQIVND (reference sequence). The CDR3 DNA reads as TGTGCCAGTAGTACGGACAGTACCTCCCACGAGCAGTACTTC. Translating it yields CASSTDSTSHEQYF.

CDR3 sequence: CASSSSHEQFF. The CDR3 DNA reads as TGTGCCAGCAGCTCCTCCCATGAGCAGTTCTTC. This chain links TRBV9 with TRBJ2-1, with unresolved D. CDR3 size: 11 residues. The germline V gene encodes CDR1 SGDLS and CDR2 YYNGEE. The ends were cut back, 4 bases at V and 8 bases at J, with 7 bases in the middle.

This chain's CDR3 is CASSTLGNTEAFF. CDR3 sequence (DNA): TGTGCCAGCAGTACTCTGGGGAACACTGAAGCTTTCTTT. This chain uses TRBV27 with TRBJ1-1; unclear D gene. Per the germline V gene, CDR1 is MNHEY and CDR2 is SMNVEV (reference sequence). The CDR3 totals 13 residues. V was cut by 5 bases and J by 1 base, with 8 bases left in between.

This sequence joins TRBV5-1 and TRBJ2-1; 7 nucleotides line up with TRBD1. The V gene's germline CDR1 is SGHRS and CDR2 YFSETQ. This CDR3 region has 17 residues. The V gene end was trimmed by 1 base and the J gene end by 0 bases; junction bases not matched to a gene: 7. CDR3 DNA sequence: TGCGCCAGCAGCTTGTCTGGCAGGGGGAGCTCCTACAATGAGCAGTTCTTC. It translates to CASSLSGRGSSYNEQFF.

The rearrangement uses TRBV11-3 and TRBJ2-1, with 8 bases identical to TRBD1. The CDR3 runs 15 residues. The germline gives CDR1 SGHNT, CDR2 YENEEA. Trimming at V came to 11 bases and at J to 8 bases, leaving 17 bases not matched to a gene. The CDR3 nucleotides are TGTGCCGCTAGCCTAGGGACAGGCCGAACGGATGAGCAGTTCTTC. It specifies CAASLGTGRTDEQFF.

This clone appeared a single time. The gene calls are TRBV6-5 and TRBJ2-7; no clear D. The CDR3 contains 15 residues. V dropped 5 bases and J dropped 1 base, with 15 bases sitting between them. CDR1 is MNHEY and CDR2 is SVGAGI in the germline V gene. The CDR3 region is CASSLLGVRSYEQYF. In DNA, the CDR3 is TGTGCCAGCAGTCTTCTGGGCGTGCGGTCCTACGAGCAGTACTTC.

The chain links TRBV27 to TRBJ2-7, with D perhaps matching TRBD1 or TRBD2 (5 bases each). Germline assignment: CDR1 MNHEY and CDR2 SMNVEV (reference sequence). This CDR3 is built from 14 residues. V was trimmed by 6 bases and J by 0 bases, leaving 12 bases between them. The CDR3 bases are TGTGCCAGCAGCCGATGGGACGGCTCCTACGAGCAGTACTTC. Its protein is CASSRWDGSYEQYF.

The V and J genes are TRBV29-1 and TRBJ2-7; tentatively, D is TRBD2 (6 bases). Germline V gives CDR1 SQVTM, CDR2 ANQGSEA. There are 12 residues in the CDR3. The V end lost 6 bases, the J end lost 3 bases, and 12 bases lay between the germline ends. The CDR3 region is CSVGTDYYEQYF. The CDR3 DNA sequence: TGCAGCGTGGGGACGGACTACTACGAGCAGTACTTC.

The chain joins TRBV6-6 to TRBJ2-7; D remains unclear. Looked up from germline, CDR1 is MNHNY and CDR2 is SVGAGI (reference sequence). V was clipped by 4 bases and J by 0 bases, with 10 bases between them. The CDR3 length is 14 residues. The CDR3 reads CASSWQPSSYEQYF. The CDR3, as DNA: TGTGCCAGCAGTTGGCAGCCGAGCTCCTACGAGCAGTACTTC.

This clone was detected only once. The CDR3 protein is CASSEIRGPNTEAFF. The CDR3 nucleotides are TGTGCCAGCAGTGAAATCCGGGGCCCGAACACTGAAGCTTTCTTT. This chain uses TRBV2 with TRBJ1-1; tentatively, D is TRBD1 (5 bases). CDR1 is SNHLY, CDR2 FYNNEI, per germline. V gave up 2 bases and J gave up 1 base, with 11 bases separating them. CDR3 size: 15 residues. The full variable domain, with the rest looked up from reference TRBV2 and TRBJ1-1, is EPEVTQTPSHQVTQMGQEVILRCVPISNHLYFYWYRQILGQKVEFLVSFYNNEISEKSEIFDDQFSVERPDGSNFTLKIRSTKLEDSAMYFCASSEIRGPNTEAFFGQGTRLTVV.

Here the CDR3 reads CSVGDSTSQPQHF. CDR3 bases: TGCAGCGTGGGGGACAGTACAAGTCAGCCCCAGCATTTT. The V and J genes are TRBV29-1 and TRBJ1-5; TRBD1 matches at 7 bases. The germline V gene has CDR1 SQVTM and CDR2 ANQGSEA. The CDR3 totals 13 residues. Trimming cost V 6 bases and J 6 bases; bases outside gene matches: 8.